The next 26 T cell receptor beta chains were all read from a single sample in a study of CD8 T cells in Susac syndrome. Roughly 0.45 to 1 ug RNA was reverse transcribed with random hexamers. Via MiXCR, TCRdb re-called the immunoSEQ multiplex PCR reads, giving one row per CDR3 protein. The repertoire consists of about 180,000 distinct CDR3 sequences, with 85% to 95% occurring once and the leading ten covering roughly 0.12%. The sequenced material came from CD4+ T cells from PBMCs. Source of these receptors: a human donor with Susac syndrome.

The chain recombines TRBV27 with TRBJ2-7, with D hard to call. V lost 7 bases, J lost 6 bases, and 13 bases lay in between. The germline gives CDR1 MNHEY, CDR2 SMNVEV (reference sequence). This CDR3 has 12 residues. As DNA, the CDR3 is TGTGCCAGCATGGTAGGGTTGGGCGAGCAGTACTTC. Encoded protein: CASMVGLGEQYF.

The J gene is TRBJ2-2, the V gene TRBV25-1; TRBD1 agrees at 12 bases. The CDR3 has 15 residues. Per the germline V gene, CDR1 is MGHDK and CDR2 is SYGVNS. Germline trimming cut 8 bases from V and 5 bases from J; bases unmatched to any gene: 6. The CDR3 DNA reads TGTGCCAGCCGGGACAGGGGGCCGCATACCGGGGAGCTGTTTTTT. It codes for CASRDRGPHTGELFF.

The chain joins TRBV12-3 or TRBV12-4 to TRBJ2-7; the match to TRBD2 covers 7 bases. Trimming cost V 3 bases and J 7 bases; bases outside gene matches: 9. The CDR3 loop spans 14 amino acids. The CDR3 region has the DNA TGTGCCAGCAGTTTTGGCGGGCGGGGGAGGGAGCAGTACTTC. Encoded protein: CASSFGGRGREQYF.

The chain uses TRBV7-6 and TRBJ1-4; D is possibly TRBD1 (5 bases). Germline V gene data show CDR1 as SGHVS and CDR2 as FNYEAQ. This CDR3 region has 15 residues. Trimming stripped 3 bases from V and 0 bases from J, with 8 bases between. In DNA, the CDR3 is TGTGCCAGCAGCTTCGGGACTGCAACTAATGAAAAACTGTTTTTT. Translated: CASSFGTATNEKLFF.

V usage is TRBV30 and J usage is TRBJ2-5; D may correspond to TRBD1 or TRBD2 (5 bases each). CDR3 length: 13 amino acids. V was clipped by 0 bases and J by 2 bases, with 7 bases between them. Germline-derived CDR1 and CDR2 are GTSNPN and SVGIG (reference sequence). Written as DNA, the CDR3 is TGTGCCTGGAGTGTGGGGACGCAAGAGACCCAGTACTTC. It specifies CAWSVGTQETQYF.

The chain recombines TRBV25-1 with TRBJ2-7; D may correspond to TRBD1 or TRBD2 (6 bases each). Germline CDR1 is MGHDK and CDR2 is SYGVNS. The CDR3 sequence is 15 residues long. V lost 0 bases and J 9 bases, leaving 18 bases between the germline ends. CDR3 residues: CASSEYVGGQPRQYF. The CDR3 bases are TGTGCCAGCAGTGAATATGTGGGGGGACAACCGCGGCAGTACTTC.

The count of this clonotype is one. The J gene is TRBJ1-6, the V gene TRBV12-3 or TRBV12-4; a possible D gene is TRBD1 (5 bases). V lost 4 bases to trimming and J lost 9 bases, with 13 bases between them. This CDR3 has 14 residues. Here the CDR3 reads CASSWGGRGSPLHF. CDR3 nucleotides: TGTGCCAGCAGTTGGGGGGGTAGGGGTTCACCCCTCCACTTT.

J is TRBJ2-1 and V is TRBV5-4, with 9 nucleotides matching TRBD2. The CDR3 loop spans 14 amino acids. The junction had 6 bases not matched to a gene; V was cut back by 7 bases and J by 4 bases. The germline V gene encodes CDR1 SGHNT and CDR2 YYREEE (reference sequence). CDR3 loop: CASGPSGAYNEQFF. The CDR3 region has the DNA TGTGCCAGCGGCCCTAGCGGGGCTTACAATGAGCAGTTCTTC.

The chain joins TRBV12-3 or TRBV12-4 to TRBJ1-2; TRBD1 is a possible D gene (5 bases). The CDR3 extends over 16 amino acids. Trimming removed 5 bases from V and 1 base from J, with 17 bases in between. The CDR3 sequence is CASSPTPPGVNYGYTF. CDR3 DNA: TGTGCCAGCAGTCCTACCCCTCCGGGGGTTAACTATGGCTACACCTTC.

Here the CDR3 DNA reads TGTGCCAGCAGCTTAGTGCCAGGTGTCAGCTCCTACGAGCAGTACTTC. This translates into CASSLVPGVSSYEQYF. The rearrangement joins TRBV7-8 to TRBJ2-7; D remains ambiguous. Germline CDR1 reads SGHVS; CDR2 reads FQNEAQ. Trimming removed 1 base from V and 0 bases from J, with 13 bases in between. This CDR3 region has 16 residues.

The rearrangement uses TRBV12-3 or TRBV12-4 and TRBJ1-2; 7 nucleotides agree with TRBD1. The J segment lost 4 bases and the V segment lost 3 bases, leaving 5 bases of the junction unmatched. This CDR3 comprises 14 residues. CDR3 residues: CASSLRQGVYGYTF. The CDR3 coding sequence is TGTGCCAGCAGTTTGAGGCAGGGGGTCTATGGCTACACCTTC.

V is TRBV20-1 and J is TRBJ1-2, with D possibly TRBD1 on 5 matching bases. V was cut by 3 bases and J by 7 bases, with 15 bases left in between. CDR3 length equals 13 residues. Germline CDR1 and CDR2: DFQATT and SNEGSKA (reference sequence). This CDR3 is CSARDGVRGGYTF. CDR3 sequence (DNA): TGCAGTGCTAGGGACGGTGTTAGGGGTGGCTACACCTTC.

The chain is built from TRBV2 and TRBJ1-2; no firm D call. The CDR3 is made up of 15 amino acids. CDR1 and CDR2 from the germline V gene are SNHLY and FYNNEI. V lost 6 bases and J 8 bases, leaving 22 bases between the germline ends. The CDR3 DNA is TGTGCCAGCAGCTCACTTACTGCGGGCTACAGAGGCTACACCTTC. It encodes CASSSLTAGYRGYTF. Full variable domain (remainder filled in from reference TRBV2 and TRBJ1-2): EPEVTQTPSHQVTQMGQEVILRCVPISNHLYFYWYRQILGQKVEFLVSFYNNEISEKSEIFDDQFSVERPDGSNFTLKIRSTKLEDSAMYFCASSSLTAGYRGYTFGSGTRLTVV.

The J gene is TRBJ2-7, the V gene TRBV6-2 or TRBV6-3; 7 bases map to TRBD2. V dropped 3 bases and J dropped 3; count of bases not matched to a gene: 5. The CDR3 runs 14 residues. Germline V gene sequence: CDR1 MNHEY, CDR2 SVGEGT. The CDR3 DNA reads TGTGCCAGCAGTTATTCGGCTAGCGGCTACGAGCAGTACTTC. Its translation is CASSYSASGYEQYF.

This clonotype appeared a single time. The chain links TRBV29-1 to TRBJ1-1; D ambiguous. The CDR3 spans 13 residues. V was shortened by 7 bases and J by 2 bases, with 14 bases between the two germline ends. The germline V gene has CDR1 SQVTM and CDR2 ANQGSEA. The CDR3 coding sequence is TGCAGCGCGGGAGACCAGACCAACACTGAAGCTTTCTTT. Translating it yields CSAGDQTNTEAFF.

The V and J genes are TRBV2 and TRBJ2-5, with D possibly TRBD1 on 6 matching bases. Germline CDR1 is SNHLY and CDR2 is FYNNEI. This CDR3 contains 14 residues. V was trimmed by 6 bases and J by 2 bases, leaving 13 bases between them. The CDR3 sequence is CASRRTDSQETQYF. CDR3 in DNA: TGTGCCAGCAGGAGGACAGACTCTCAAGAGACCCAGTACTTC.

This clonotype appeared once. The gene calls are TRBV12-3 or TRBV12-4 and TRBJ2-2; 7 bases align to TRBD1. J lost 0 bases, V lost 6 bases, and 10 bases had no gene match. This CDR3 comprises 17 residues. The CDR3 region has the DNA TGTGCCAGCAGCCCACGTCGGGACAGATCGAACACCGGGGAGCTGTTTTTT. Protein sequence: CASSPRRDRSNTGELFF.

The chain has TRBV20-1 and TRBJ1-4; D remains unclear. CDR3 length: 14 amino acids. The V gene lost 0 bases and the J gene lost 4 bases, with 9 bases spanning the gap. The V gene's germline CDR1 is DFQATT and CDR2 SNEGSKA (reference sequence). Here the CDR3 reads CSARDGVLNEKLFF. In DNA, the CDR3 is TGCAGTGCTAGAGATGGGGTTCTTAATGAAAAACTGTTTTTT.

The CDR3 reads CASRFGADTQYF. The CDR3 DNA is TGTGCCAGCAGATTCGGGGCGGATACGCAGTATTTT. This chain uses TRBV2 with TRBJ2-3; D may be TRBD1 or TRBD2 (5 bases each). The V end was cut by 6 bases, the J end by 6 bases, with 10 bases between. The CDR3 extends over 12 amino acids. Germline CDR1 SNHLY, CDR2 FYNNEI. The variable domain in full, with the rest retrieved from reference TRBV2 and TRBJ2-3, is EPEVTQTPSHQVTQMGQEVILRCVPISNHLYFYWYRQILGQKVEFLVSFYNNEISEKSEIFDDQFSVERPDGSNFTLKIRSTKLEDSAMYFCASRFGADTQYFGPGTRLTVL.

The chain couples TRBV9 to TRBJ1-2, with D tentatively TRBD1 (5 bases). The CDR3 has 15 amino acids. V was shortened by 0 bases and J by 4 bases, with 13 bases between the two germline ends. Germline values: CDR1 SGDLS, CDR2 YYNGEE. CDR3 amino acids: CASSVDEGRGYGYTF. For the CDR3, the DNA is TGTGCCAGCAGCGTAGATGAGGGGAGGGGCTATGGCTACACCTTC.

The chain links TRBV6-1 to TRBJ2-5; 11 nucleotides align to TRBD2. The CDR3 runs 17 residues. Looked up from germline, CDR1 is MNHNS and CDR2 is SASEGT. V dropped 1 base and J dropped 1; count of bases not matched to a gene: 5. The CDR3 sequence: CASSEGTLAGGQETQYF. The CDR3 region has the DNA TGTGCCAGCAGTGAAGGCACGCTAGCGGGGGGCCAAGAGACCCAGTACTTC.

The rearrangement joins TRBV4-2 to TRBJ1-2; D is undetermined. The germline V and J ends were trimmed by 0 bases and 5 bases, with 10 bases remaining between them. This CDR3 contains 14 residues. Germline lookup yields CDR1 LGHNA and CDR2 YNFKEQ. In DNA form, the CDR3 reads TGTGCCAGCAGCCAAGAACGCCGAGCTTATGGCTACACCTTC. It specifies CASSQERRAYGYTF.

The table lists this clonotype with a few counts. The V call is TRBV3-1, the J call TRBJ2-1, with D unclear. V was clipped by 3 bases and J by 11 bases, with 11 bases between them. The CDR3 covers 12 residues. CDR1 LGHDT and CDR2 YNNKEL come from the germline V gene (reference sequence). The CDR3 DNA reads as TGTGCCAGCAGCCACCGGGCCCCCCAGCAGTTCTTC. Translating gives CASSHRAPQQFF.

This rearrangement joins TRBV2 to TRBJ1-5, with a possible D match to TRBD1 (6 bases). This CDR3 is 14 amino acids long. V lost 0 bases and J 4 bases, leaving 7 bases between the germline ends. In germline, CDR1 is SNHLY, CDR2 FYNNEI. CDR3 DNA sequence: TGTGCCAGCAGTGAAGCGGACAGAAATCAGCCCCAGCATTTT. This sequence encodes CASSEADRNQPQHF.

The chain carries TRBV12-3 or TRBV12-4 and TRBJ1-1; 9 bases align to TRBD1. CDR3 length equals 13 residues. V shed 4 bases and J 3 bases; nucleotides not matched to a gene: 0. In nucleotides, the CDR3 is TGTGCCAGCAGTTGGACAGGGGACACTGAAGCTTTCTTT. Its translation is CASSWTGDTEAFF.

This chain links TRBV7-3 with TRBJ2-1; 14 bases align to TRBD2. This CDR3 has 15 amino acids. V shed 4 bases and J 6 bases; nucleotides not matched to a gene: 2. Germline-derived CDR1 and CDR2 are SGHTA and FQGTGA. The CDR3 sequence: CASSSGLAGVNEQFF. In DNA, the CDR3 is TGTGCCAGCAGCTCGGGACTAGCGGGGGTCAATGAGCAGTTCTTC.